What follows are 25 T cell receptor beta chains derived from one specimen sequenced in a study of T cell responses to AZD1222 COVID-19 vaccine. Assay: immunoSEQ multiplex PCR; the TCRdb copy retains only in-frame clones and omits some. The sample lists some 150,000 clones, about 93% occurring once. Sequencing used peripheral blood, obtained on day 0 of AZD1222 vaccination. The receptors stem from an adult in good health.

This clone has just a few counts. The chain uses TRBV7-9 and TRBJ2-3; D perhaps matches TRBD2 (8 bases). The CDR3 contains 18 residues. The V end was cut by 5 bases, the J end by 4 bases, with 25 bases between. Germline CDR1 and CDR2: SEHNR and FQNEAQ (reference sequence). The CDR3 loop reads CASSGQGEAGGSPDTQYF. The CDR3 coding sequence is TGTGCCAGCAGCGGGCAGGGGGAGGCGGGAGGCTCCCCAGATACGCAGTATTTT. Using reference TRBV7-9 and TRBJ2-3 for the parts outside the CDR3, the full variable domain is DTGVSQNPRHKITKRGQNVTFRCDPISEHNRLYWYRQTLGQGPEFLTYFQNEAQLEKSRLLSDRFSAERPKGSFSTLEIQRTEQGDSAMYLCASSGQGEAGGSPDTQYFGPGTRLTVL.

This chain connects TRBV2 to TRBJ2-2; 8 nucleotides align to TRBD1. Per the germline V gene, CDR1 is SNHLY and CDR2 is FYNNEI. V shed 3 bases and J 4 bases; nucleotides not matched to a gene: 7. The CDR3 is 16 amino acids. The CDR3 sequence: CASSDRGLTSTGELFF. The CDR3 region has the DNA TGTGCCAGCAGTGACAGGGGGCTAACGTCCACCGGGGAGCTGTTTTTT.

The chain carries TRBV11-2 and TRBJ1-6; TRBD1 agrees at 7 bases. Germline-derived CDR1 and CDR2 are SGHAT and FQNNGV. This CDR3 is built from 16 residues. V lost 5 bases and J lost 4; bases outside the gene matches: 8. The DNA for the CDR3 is TGTGCCAGCAGCCTCATCACAGGGGCTTATAATTCACCCCTCCACTTT. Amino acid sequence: CASSLITGAYNSPLHF.

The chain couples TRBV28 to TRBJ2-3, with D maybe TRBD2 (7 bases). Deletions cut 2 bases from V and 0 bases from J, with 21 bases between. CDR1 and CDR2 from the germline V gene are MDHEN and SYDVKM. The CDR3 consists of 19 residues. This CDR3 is CASSLGGGLGRPSTDTQYF. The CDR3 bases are TGTGCCAGCAGTTTAGGGGGGGGGCTCGGCAGACCTAGCACAGATACGCAGTATTTT. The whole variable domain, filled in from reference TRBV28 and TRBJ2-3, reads DVKVTQSSRYLVKRTGEKVFLECVQDMDHENMFWYRQDPGLGLRLIYFSYDVKMKEKGDIPEGYSVSREKKERFSLILESASTNQTSMYLCASSLGGGLGRPSTDTQYFGPGTRLTVL.

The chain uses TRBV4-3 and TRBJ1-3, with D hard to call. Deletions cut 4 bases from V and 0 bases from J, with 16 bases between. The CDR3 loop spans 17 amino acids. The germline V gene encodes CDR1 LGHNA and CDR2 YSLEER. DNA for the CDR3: TGCGCCAGCAGCCCCTATGGCGGCCGTGGCTCTGGAAACACCATATATTTT. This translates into CASSPYGGRGSGNTIYF.

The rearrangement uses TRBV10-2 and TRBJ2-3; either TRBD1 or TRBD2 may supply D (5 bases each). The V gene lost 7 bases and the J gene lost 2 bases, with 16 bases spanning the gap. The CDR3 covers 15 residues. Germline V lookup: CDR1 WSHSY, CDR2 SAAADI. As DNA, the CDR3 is TGCGCCAGCACCGGGGACCAGCTCAACACAGATACGCAGTATTTT. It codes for CASTGDQLNTDTQYF.

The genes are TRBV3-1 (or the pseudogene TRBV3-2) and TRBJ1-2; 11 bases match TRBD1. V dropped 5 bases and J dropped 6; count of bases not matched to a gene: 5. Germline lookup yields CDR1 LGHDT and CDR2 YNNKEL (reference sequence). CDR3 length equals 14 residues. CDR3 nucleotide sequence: TGTGCCAGCAGCTTACCGGGACAGGGGGATGGCTACACCTTC. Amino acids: CASSLPGQGDGYTF.

CDR3 sequence: CASSNKDIPFLYNEQFF. The CDR3, as DNA: TGTGCCAGCAGCAACAAGGACATCCCCTTTCTCTACAATGAGCAGTTCTTC. The V and J genes are TRBV21-1 and TRBJ2-1; the table names TRBD1, a call not compared with the DNA. TRBV21-1 represents a pseudogene. This CDR3 is 17 amino acids long.

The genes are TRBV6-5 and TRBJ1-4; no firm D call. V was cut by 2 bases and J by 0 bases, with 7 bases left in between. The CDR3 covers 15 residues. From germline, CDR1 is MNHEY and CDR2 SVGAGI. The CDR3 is CASSYQPATNEKLFF. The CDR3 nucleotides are TGTGCCAGCAGTTACCAGCCTGCAACTAATGAAAAACTGTTTTTT.

CDR3 loop: CASSNPTGGYNEQFF. The DNA of the CDR3 is TGCGCCAGCAGCAACCCAACAGGGGGCTACAATGAGCAGTTCTTC. The chain couples TRBV5-1 to TRBJ2-1; TRBD1 matches at 8 bases. Germline V gene data show CDR1 as SGHRS and CDR2 as YFSETQ. This CDR3 spans 15 amino acids. Trimming took 4 bases from V and 3 from J; bases not matched to a gene: 6.

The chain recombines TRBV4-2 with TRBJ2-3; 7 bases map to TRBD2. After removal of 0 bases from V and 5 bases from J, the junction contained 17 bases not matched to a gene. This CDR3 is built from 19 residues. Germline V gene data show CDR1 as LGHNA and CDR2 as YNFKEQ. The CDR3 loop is CASSQDSSDWRERIDTQYF. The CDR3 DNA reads TGTGCCAGCAGCCAAGACTCCTCCGATTGGCGGGAGAGGATAGATACGCAGTATTTT.

DNA for the CDR3: TGTGCCAGCTCACCGGGACAGGGGGGCGGAGAGACCCAGTACTTC. Protein: CASSPGQGGGETQYF. The chain uses TRBV18 and TRBJ2-5, with 11 bases fitting TRBD1. The CDR3 is 15 residues long. Germline loops: CDR1 KGHSH, CDR2 LQKENI. The ends lost 3 bases at V and 4 bases at J; junction bases unmatched: 4.

As DNA, the CDR3 is TGTGCCAGCAGCTTGACGGACAGAAACACAGATACGCAGTATTTT. Its protein is CASSLTDRNTDTQYF. V is TRBV11-3 and J is TRBJ2-3, with TRBD1 as a possible D gene (6 bases). The V and J ends lost 3 bases and 2 bases respectively, with 12 bases between them. CDR3 length: 15 amino acids. The germline gives CDR1 SGHNT, CDR2 YENEEA. Full variable domain (outside the CDR3, taken from reference TRBV11-3 and TRBJ2-3): EAGVVQSPRYKIIEKKQPVAFWCNPISGHNTLYWYLQNLGQGPELLIRYENEEAVDDSQLPKDRFSAERLKGVDSTLKIQPAELGDSAVYLCASSLTDRNTDTQYFGPGTRLTVL.

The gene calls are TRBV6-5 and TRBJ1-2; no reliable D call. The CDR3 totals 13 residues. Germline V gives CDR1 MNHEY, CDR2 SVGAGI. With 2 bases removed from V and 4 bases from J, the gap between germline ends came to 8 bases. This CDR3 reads CASSYGTTYGYTF. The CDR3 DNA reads TGTGCCAGCAGTTACGGCACGACCTATGGCTACACCTTC.

CDR3 DNA: TGTGCCAGCAGCTCCAGCGGGGGACTTGAAGCTTTCTTT. Its protein product is CASSSSGGLEAFF. The chain is built from TRBV7-8 and TRBJ1-1; D possibly corresponds to TRBD1 (5 bases). Trimming shortened V by 4 bases and J by 7 bases, and 13 bases separated the two germline ends. This CDR3 spans 13 amino acids. CDR1 and CDR2 (germline): SGHVS, FQNEAQ.

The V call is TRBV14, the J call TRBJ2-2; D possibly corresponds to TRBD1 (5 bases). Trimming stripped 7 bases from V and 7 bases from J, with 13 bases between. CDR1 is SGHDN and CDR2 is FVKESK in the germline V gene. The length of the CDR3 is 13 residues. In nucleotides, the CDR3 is TGTGCCAGCACAAACAGGATGAACGGGGAGCTGTTTTTT. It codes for CASTNRMNGELFF.

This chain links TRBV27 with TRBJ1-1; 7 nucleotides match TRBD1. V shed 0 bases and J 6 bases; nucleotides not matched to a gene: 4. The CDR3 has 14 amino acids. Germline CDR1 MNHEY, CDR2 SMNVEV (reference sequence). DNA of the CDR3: TGTGCCAGCAGTTTATCTGTGACAGGGCCTGAAGCTTTCTTT. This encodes CASSLSVTGPEAFF.

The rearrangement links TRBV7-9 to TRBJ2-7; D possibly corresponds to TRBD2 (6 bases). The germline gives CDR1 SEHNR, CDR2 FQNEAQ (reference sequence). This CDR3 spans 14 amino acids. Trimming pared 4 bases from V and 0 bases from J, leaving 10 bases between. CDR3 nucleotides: TGTGCCAGCAGCTCCCAGACTAGCTCCTACGAGCAGTACTTC. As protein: CASSSQTSSYEQYF.

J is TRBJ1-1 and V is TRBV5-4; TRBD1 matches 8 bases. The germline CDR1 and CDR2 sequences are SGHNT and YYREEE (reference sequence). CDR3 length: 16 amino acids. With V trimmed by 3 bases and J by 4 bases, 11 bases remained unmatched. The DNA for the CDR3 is TGTGCCAGCAGCTGGGACAGGAGTGACACAGGCACTGAAGCTTTCTTT. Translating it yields CASSWDRSDTGTEAFF.

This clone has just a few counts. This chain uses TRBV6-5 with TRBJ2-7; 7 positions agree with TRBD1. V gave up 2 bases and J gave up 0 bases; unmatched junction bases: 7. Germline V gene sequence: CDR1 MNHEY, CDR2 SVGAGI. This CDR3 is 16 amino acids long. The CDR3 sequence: CASSYGGQDFSYEQYF. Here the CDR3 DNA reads TGTGCCAGCAGTTACGGCGGACAGGATTTCTCCTACGAGCAGTACTTC.

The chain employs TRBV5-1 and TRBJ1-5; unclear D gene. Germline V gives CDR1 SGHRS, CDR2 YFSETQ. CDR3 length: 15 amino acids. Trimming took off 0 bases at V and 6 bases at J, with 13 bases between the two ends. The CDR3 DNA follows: TGCGCCAGCAGCTTGGGGGGAAGGGAGGGTCAGCCCCAGCATTTT. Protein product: CASSLGGREGQPQHF.

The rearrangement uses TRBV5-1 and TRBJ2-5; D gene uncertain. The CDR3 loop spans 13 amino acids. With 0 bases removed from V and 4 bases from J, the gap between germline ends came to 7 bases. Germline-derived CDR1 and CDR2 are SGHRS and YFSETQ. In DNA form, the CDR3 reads TGCGCCAGCAGCTTGGTAGTCAGAGAGACCCAGTACTTC. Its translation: CASSLVVRETQYF.

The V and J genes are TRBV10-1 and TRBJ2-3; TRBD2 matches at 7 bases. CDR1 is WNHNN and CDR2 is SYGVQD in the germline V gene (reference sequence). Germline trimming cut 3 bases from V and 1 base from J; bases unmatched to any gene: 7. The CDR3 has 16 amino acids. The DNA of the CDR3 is TGCGCCAGCAGTGATAAGGCAACTAGCGGCACAGATACGCAGTATTTT. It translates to CASSDKATSGTDTQYF.

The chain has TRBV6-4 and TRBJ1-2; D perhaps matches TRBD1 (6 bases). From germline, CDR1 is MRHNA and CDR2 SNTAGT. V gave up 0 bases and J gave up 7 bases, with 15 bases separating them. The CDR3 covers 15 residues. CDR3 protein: CASSDSKGGSSGYTF. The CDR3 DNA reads TGTGCCAGCAGTGACTCGAAGGGGGGAAGCAGTGGCTACACCTTC.

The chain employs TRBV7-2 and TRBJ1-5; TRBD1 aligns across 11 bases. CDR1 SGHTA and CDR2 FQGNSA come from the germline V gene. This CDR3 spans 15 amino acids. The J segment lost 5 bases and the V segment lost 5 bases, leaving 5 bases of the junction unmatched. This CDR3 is CASSPMGQGDQPQHF. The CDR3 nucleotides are TGTGCCAGCAGCCCTATGGGACAGGGGGATCAGCCCCAGCATTTT. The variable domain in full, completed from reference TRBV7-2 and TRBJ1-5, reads GAGVSQSPSNKVTEKGKDVELRCDPISGHTALYWYRQSLGQGLEFLIYFQGNSAPDKSGLPSDRFSAERTGGSVSTLTIQRTQQEDSAVYLCASSPMGQGDQPQHFGDGTRLSIL.